This entry describes one T cell receptor (beta chain). In germline, CDR1 is SGDLS, CDR2 YYNGEE. V was cut by 0 bases and J by 4 bases, with 13 bases left in between. This CDR3 comprises 15 residues. This sample is drawn from a study of OX40 agonist ivuxolimab in advanced cancers. Some clones are missing from TCRdb's copy, which holds only in-frame ones; the method was immunoSEQ multiplex PCR. The data contain around 46,000 clones, 88% of them singletons. This clonotype was sampled from an adult with an advanced solid tumor such as melanoma, head and neck, liver or kidney cancer. The V call is TRBV9, the J call TRBJ1-1; possibly TRBD1 for D (6 bases). The sample consisted of CD4+ or CD8+ T cells sorted from blood, taken in a trial of the OX40 agonist ivuxolimab. The CDR3 reads CASSVDGGRGTEAFF. DNA of the CDR3: TGTGCCAGCAGCGTAGATGGGGGCAGGGGCACTGAAGCTTTCTTT.